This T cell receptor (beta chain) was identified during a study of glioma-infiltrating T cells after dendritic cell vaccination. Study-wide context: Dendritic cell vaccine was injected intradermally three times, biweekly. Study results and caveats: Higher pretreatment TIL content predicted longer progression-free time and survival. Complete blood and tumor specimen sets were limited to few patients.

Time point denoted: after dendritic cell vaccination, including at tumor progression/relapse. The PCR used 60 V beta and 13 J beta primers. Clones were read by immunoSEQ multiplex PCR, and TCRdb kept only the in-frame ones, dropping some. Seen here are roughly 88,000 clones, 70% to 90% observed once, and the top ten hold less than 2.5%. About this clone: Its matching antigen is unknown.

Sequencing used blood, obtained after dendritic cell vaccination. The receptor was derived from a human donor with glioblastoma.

In nucleotides, the CDR3 is TGTGCCAGCAGCACCCCTCTAGCGGGGGTGGAGACCCAGTACTTC. This translates into CASSTPLAGVETQYF. This chain connects TRBV11-2 to TRBJ2-5; 10 bases are a match to TRBD2. CDR3 size: 15 residues. Germline V gene data show CDR1 as SGHAT and CDR2 as FQNNGV. Unmatched junction bases numbered 8, after V lost 5 bases and J lost 5 bases.